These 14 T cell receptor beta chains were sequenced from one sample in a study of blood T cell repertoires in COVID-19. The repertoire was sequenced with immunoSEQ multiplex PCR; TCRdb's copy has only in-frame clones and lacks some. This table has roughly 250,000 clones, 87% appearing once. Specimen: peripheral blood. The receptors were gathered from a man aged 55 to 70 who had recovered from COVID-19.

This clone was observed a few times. CDR3 region: CASNQGMSTEAFF. Written as DNA, the CDR3 is TGTGCCAGCAACCAGGGCATGAGCACTGAAGCTTTCTTT. The chain combines TRBV18 with TRBJ1-1, with a tentative D call TRBD1 (5 bases). The CDR3 has 13 residues. Germline loops: CDR1 KGHSH, CDR2 LQKENI. The ends were cut back, 8 bases at V and 4 bases at J, with 14 bases in the middle.

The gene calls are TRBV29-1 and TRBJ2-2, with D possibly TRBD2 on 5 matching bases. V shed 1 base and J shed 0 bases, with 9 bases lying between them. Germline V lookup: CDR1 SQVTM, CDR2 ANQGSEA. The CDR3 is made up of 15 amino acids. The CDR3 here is CSVEAGNSNTGELFF. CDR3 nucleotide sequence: TGCAGCGTTGAAGCGGGGAACTCGAACACCGGGGAGCTGTTTTTT.

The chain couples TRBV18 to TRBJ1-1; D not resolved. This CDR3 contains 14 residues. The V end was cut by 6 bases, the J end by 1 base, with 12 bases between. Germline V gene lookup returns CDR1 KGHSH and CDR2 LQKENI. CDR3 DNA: TGTGCCAGCTCCTTCGGTCGGGGGAACACTGAAGCTTTCTTT. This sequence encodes CASSFGRGNTEAFF.

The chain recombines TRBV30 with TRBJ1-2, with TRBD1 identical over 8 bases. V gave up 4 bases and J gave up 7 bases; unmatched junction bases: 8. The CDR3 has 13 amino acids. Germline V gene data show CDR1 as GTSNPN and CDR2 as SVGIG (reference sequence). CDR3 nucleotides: TGTGCCTGGAATGGACAGGGCTGGGGTGGCTACACCTTC. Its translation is CAWNGQGWGGYTF. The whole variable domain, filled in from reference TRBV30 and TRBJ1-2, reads SQTIHQWPATLVQPVGSPLSLECTVEGTSNPNLYWYRQAAGRGLQLLFYSVGIGQISSEVPQNLSASRPQDRQFILSSKKLLLSDSGFYLCAWNGQGWGGYTFGSGTRLTVV.

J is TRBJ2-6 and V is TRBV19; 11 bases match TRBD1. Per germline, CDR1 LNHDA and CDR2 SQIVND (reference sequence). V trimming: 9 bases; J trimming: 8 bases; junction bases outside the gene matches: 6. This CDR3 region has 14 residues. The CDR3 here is CASEGTGGTNVLTF. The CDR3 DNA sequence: TGTGCCAGCGAAGGGACAGGGGGTACCAACGTCCTGACTTTC.

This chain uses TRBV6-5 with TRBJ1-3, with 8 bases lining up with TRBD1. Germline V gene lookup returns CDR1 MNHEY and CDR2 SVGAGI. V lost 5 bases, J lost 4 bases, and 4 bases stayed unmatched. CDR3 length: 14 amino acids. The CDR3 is CASSRTGPGNTIYF. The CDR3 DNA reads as TGTGCCAGCAGTAGGACAGGGCCAGGAAACACCATATATTTT.

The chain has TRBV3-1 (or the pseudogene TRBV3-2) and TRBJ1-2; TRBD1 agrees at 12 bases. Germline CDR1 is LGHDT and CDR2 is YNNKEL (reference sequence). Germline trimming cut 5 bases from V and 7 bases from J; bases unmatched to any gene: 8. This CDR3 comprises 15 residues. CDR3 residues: CASSSPGQGAPGYTF. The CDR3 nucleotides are TGTGCCAGCAGCTCCCCGGGACAGGGGGCGCCTGGCTACACCTTC.

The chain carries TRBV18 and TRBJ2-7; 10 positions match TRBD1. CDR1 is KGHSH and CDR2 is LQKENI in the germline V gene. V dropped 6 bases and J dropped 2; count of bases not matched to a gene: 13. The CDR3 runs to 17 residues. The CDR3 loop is CASSASDRTGGAYEQYF. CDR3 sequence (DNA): TGTGCCAGCTCCGCCTCAGATCGGACAGGGGGTGCCTACGAGCAGTACTTC.

CDR3 sequence reads: CAWSVPARGFYGYTF. CDR3 nucleotides: TGTGCCTGGAGTGTACCCGCCAGGGGATTCTATGGCTACACCTTC. The rearrangement joins TRBV30 to TRBJ1-2, with D possibly matching TRBD1 (6 bases). The germline gives CDR1 GTSNPN, CDR2 SVGIG (reference sequence). This CDR3 is built from 15 residues. Trimming left V 0 bases short and J 4 bases short, with 15 bases between.

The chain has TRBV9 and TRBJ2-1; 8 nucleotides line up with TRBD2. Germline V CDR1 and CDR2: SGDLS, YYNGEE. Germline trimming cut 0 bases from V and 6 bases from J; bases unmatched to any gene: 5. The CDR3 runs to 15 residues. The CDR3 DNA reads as TGTGCCAGCAGCGTAGCAACACTAGCGGCCAATGAGCAGTTCTTC. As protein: CASSVATLAANEQFF.

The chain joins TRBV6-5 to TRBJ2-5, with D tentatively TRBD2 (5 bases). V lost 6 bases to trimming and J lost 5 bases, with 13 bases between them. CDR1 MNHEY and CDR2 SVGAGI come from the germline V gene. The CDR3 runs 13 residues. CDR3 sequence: CASSRDYYETQYF. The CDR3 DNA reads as TGTGCCAGCAGCCGCGACTACTACGAGACCCAGTACTTC.

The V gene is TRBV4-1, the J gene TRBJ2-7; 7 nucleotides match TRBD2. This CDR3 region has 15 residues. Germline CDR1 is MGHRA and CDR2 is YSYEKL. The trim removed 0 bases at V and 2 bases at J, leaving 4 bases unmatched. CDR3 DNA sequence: TGCGCCAGCAGCCAAGATACCGGGACTACCTACGAGCAGTACTTC. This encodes CASSQDTGTTYEQYF.

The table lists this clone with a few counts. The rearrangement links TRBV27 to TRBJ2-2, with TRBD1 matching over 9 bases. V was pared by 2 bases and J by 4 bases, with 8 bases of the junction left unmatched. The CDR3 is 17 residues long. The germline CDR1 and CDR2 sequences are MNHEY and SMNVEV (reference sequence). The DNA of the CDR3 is TGTGCCAGCAGTTTACTACAGGGGGCGCTGGGCACCGGGGAGCTGTTTTTT. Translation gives CASSLLQGALGTGELFF.

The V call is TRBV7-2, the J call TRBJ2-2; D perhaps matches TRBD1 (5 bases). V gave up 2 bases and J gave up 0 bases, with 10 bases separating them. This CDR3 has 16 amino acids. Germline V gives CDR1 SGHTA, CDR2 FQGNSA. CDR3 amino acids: CASSLQGGTNTGELFF. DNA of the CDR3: TGTGCCAGCAGCTTACAGGGCGGTACGAACACCGGGGAGCTGTTTTTT.